Listed below are T cell receptor beta chains from one sample, sequenced in a study of blood T cell repertoires in COVID-19. Profiled with immunoSEQ multiplex PCR; TCRdb holds only in-frame clones, not every one. The sample records under 200,000 clones, 70% to 90% being singletons. The sequenced material came from peripheral blood. All receptors derive from a woman of 80 years or more with acute or convalescent COVID-19. Both conserved end residues are part of each CDR3. The D gene is left open where the match is weak. Rows may omit the clone size; those that give it use once, few, many or a size class.

J	V	size	D	DNA	CDR3
TRBJ1-6	TRBV3-1/TRBV3-2	-	-	TGTGCCAGCAGCCACAGGGGAAGGGTGGATTCACCCCTCCACTTT	CASSHRGRVDSPLHF
TRBJ2-3	TRBV7-8	-	-	TGTGCCAGCAGCTTAGGGGCGCGGGCGCAGTATTTT	CASSLGARAQYF
TRBJ1-1	TRBV7-8	-	-	TGTGCCAGCAGCTTAGTGGGAGGGAACACTGAAGCTTTCTTT	CASSLVGGNTEAFF
TRBJ1-2	TRBV5-4	-	TRBD1	TGTGCCAGCAGCTTTCCAGACAGGGGCTATGGCTACACCTTC	CASSFPDRGYGYTF
TRBJ2-5	TRBV12-5	-	TRBD2	TGTGCTAGTGGCACGACTAGCGGGAGGCGGGAGACCCAGTACTTC	CASGTTSGRRETQYF
TRBJ1-1	TRBV5-1	-	-	TGCGCCAGCAGCTCCTTGGCGGCCGGCACTGAAGCTTTCTTT	CASSSLAAGTEAFF
TRBJ1-2	TRBV10-3	-	-	TGTGCCATCCTCGAATCGCCTGGACAGTATGGCTACACCTTC	CAILESPGQYGYTF
TRBJ2-2	TRBV10-3	-	TRBD1	TGTGCCACCCGCGGGACAGGGGCAAACACCGGGGAGCTGTTTTTT	CATRGTGANTGELFF
TRBJ1-1	TRBV4-3	-	TRBD1	TGCGCCAGCAGCCTAGGACAGGGGGCGCTGACTGAAGCTTTCTTT	CASSLGQGALTEAFF
TRBJ1-1	TRBV18	-	TRBD1	TGTGCCAGCTCAACAAAACAGGGGGCGAACACTGAAGCTTTCTTT	CASSTKQGANTEAFF
TRBJ1-2	TRBV28	-	-	TGTGCCAGCAGTCTGGTATCGGACGGGCGGCCAGGGGACTATGGCTACACCTTC	CASSLVSDGRPGDYGYTF
TRBJ2-1	TRBV27	-	TRBD2	TGTGCCAGCAGTTTATCGCGGGAGGGCCTGGGTGAGCAGTTCTTC	CASSLSREGLGEQFF
TRBJ2-7	TRBV10-3	-	TRBD1	TGTGCCAACAACCGGGACAGGGAAGAAGAGCAGTACTTC	CANNRDREEEQYF
TRBJ1-5	TRBV30	-	-	TGTGCCTGGAGCCCCGGACAGCTCGGGCAGCCCCAGCATTTT	CAWSPGQLGQPQHF
TRBJ1-5	TRBV21-1	-	-	TGTGCCAGCAGCAAATTGGGCACCCATCAGCCCCAGCATTTT	CASSKLGTHQPQHF
TRBJ1-5	TRBV19	-	-	TGTGCCAGTAGTTGGGGACTGCTCAATCAGCCCCAGCATTTT	CASSWGLLNQPQHF
TRBJ2-2	TRBV5-4	-	TRBD2	TGTGCCAGCAGCTCGATGGGACTAGCGGGAGTAGGAACCGGGGAGCTGTTTTTT	CASSSMGLAGVGTGELFF
TRBJ1-2	TRBV7-2	once	TRBD1	TGTGCCAGCAGCTTAGCCCAGGGGGGCGGCAAAAACTATGGCTACACCTTC	CASSLAQGGGKNYGYTF
TRBJ1-1	TRBV12-3/TRBV12-4	-	TRBD1	TGTGCCAGCAGTTTATGGGGACAGGATGAAGCTTTCTTT	CASSLWGQDEAFF
TRBJ2-3	TRBV28	-	-	TGTGCCAGCAGGCGGGACTTGACAGATACGCAGTATTTT	CASRRDLTDTQYF
TRBJ1-1	TRBV7-2	-	TRBD1	TGTGCCAGCAGTCAGGACAGGGACACTGAAGCTTTCTTT	CASSQDRDTEAFF
TRBJ2-1	TRBV9	-	TRBD2	TGTGCCAGCAGCGTAGGTCTGGTGGGAGGGAGGGCCGTTGAGCAGTTCTTC	CASSVGLVGGRAVEQFF
TRBJ2-1	TRBV10-3	few	TRBD1	TGTGCCTCAAACCGGGACAGGACTTACAATGAGCAGTTCTTC	CASNRDRTYNEQFF
TRBJ1-2	TRBV28	-	-	TGTGCCAGCACTCTCGGAGCGGGACGGACAAACTATGGCTACACCTTC	CASTLGAGRTNYGYTF
TRBJ1-1	TRBV4-3	-	-	TGCGCCAGCAGCCAAGACTTAGGGGAATGGGGTAGGACTGAAGCTTTCTTT	CASSQDLGEWGRTEAFF
TRBJ2-3	TRBV9	-	TRBD2	TGTGCCAGCAGCGTAGAGGGACTAGCTGACAGAGGGGATACGCAGTATTTT	CASSVEGLADRGDTQYF
TRBJ1-4	TRBV6-2/TRBV6-3	-	-	TGTGCCAGCAGCTCGCCACGGGAAACGACTAATGAAAAACTGTTTTTT	CASSSPRETTNEKLFF
TRBJ2-5	TRBV11-2	-	-	TGTGCCAGCAGCTTAGGATTACGGGAGACCCAGTACTTC	CASSLGLRETQYF
TRBJ1-4	TRBV6-2/TRBV6-3	once	TRBD1	TGTGCCAGCAGCATGGACAGGGTAGACGAAAAACTGTTTTTT	CASSMDRVDEKLFF
TRBJ1-5	TRBV6-1	few	-	TGTGCCAGCAGTGAAGTGTGGGGGAGGATAGGTCAGCCCCAGCATTTT	CASSEVWGRIGQPQHF
TRBJ1-1	TRBV10-3	-	TRBD1	TGTGCCATCAATCGGGACAGGGACTCTGAAGCTTTCTTT	CAINRDRDSEAFF
TRBJ2-1	TRBV30	-	TRBD1	TGTGCCTGGAGTAGGATGGGACAGGGCTCCTACAATGAGCAGTTCTTC	CAWSRMGQGSYNEQFF
TRBJ1-6	TRBV29-1	once	-	TGCAGCGCCCGGACAGATTATAATTCACCCCTCCACTTT	CSARTDYNSPLHF
TRBJ1-2	TRBV4-3	-	-	TGCGCCAGCAGCCACCCCTCTGGAGGGACGAACTATGGCTACACCTTC	CASSHPSGGTNYGYTF
TRBJ1-1	TRBV27	-	-	TGTGCCAGCAGTTTCGACAGTTACAAGAACACTGAAGCTTTCTTT	CASSFDSYKNTEAFF
TRBJ2-7	TRBV7-2	once	TRBD1	TGTGCCAGCAGCTTGAGACAGGGTTTGAGGGAGCAGTACTTC	CASSLRQGLREQYF
TRBJ1-6	TRBV9	-	-	TGTGCCAGCAGCTTAACAGGTTCCTGGGATTCACCCCTCCACTTT	CASSLTGSWDSPLHF
TRBJ1-6	TRBV5-4	-	-	TGTGCCAGCAGCTTAGCGGGCGGTGGGGGTTCACCCCTCCACTTT	CASSLAGGGGSPLHF